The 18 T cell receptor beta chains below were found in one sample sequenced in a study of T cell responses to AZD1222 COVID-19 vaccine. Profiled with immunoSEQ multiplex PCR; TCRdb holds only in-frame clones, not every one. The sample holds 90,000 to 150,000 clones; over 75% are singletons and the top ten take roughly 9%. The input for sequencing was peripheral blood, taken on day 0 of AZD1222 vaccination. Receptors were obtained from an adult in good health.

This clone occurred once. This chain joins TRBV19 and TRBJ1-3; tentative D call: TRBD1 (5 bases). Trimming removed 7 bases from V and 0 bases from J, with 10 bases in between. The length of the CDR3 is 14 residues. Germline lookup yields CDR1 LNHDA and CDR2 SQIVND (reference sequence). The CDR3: CASIRGNSGNTIYF. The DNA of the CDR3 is TGTGCCAGTATTAGGGGCAACTCTGGAAACACCATATATTTT.

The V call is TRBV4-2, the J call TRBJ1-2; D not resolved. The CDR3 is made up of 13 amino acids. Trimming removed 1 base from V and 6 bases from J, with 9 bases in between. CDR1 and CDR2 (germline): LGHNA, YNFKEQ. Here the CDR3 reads CASSQGPIDGYTF. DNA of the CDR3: TGTGCCAGCAGCCAAGGTCCGATCGATGGCTACACCTTC.

DNA of the CDR3: TGTGCCAGCAGCCCCACCCCGGGAGGCAGGGATACGCAGTATTTT. Protein sequence: CASSPTPGGRDTQYF. The chain carries TRBV2 and TRBJ2-3, with TRBD2 matching over 7 bases. The CDR3 consists of 15 residues. V was pared by 6 bases and J by 6 bases, with 12 bases of the junction left unmatched. CDR1 is SNHLY and CDR2 is FYNNEI in the germline V gene.

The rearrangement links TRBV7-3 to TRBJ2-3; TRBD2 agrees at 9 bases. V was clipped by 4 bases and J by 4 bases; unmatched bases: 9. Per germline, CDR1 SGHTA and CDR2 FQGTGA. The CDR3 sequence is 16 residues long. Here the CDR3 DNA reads TGTGCCAGCAGCTACTCCTTAGCGGGAGTGGCAGATACGCAGTATTTT. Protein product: CASSYSLAGVADTQYF.

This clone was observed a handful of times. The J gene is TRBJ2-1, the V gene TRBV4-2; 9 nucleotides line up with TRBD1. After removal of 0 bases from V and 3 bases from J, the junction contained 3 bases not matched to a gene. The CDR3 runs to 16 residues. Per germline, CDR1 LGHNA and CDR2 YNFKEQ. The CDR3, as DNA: TGTGCCAGCAGCCAAGAGGGACAGGGATTCTACAATGAGCAGTTCTTC. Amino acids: CASSQEGQGFYNEQFF.

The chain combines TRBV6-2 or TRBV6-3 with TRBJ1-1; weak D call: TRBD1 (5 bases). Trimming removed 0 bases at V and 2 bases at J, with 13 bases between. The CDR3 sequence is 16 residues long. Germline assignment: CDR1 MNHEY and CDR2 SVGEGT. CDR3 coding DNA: TGTGCCAGCAGTTACTCGTCACTGGGACTTAACACTGAAGCTTTCTTT. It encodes CASSYSSLGLNTEAFF.

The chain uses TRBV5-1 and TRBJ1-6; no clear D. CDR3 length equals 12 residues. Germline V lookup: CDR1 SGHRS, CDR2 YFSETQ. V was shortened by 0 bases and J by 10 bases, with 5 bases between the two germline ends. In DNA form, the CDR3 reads TGCGCCAGCAGCTTGGGGGAATCACCCCTCCACTTT. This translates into CASSLGESPLHF.

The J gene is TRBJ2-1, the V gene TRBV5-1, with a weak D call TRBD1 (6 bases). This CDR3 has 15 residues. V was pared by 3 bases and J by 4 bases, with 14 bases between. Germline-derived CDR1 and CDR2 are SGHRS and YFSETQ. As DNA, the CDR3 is TGCGCCAGCAGCTCTCCCGGGACAATGTACAATGAGCAGTTCTTC. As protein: CASSSPGTMYNEQFF.

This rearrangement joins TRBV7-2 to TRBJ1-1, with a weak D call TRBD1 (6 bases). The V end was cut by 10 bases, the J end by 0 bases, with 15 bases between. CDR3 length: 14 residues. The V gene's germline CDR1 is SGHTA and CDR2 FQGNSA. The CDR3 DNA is TGTGCCACCCGAAGCGGACAGTTGAACACTGAAGCTTTCTTT. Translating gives CATRSGQLNTEAFF.

Written as DNA, the CDR3 is TGTGCCAGCAGTTCCTGGGGGCAGGTGGGGTATGAAAAACTGTTTTTT. This translates into CASSSWGQVGYEKLFF. V and J are TRBV28 and TRBJ1-4; possibly TRBD1 for D (6 bases). This CDR3 region has 16 residues. Between the trimmed V and J ends, which lost 4 bases and 6 bases, there was a span of 18 bases. CDR1 and CDR2 from the germline V gene are MDHEN and SYDVKM. Complete variable domain (other parts from reference TRBV28 and TRBJ1-4): DVKVTQSSRYLVKRTGEKVFLECVQDMDHENMFWYRQDPGLGLRLIYFSYDVKMKEKGDIPEGYSVSREKKERFSLILESASTNQTSMYLCASSSWGQVGYEKLFFGSGTQLSVL.

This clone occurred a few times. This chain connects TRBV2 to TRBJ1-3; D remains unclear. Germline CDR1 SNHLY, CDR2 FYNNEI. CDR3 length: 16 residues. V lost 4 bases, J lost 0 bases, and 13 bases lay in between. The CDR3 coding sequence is TGTGCCAGCAGTGTTGGACGGCCTTTCTCTGGAAACACCATATATTTT. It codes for CASSVGRPFSGNTIYF.

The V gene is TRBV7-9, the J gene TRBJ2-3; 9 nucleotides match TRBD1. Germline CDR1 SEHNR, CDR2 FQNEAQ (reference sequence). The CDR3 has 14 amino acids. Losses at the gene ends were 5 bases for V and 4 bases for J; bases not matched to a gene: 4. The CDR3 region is CASSIRTGADTQYF. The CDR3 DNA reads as TGTGCCAGCAGCATACGGACAGGGGCAGATACGCAGTATTTT.

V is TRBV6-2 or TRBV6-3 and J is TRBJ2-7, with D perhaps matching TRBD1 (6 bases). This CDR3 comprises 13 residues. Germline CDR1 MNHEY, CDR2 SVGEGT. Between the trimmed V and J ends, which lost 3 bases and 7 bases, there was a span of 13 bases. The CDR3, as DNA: TGTGCCAGCAGTTATGACAGGCGAGGGGAGCAGTACTTC. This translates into CASSYDRRGEQYF.

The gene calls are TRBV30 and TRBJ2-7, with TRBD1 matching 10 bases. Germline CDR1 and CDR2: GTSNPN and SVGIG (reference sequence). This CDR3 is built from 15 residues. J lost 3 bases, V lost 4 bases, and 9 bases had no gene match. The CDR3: CAWKLTGTGVYEQYF. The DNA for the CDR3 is TGTGCCTGGAAATTAACCGGGACAGGGGTCTACGAGCAGTACTTC. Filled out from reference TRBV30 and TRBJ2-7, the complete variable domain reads SQTIHQWPATLVQPVGSPLSLECTVEGTSNPNLYWYRQAAGRGLQLLFYSVGIGQISSEVPQNLSASRPQDRQFILSSKKLLLSDSGFYLCAWKLTGTGVYEQYFGPGTRLTVT.

Here the CDR3 reads CASNRLNYGYTF. Written as DNA, the CDR3 is TGTGCCAGCAACCGCCTTAACTATGGCTACACCTTC. The V gene is TRBV9, the J gene TRBJ1-2; D gene uncertain. The CDR3 has 12 residues. Germline CDR1 is SGDLS and CDR2 is YYNGEE. Between the trimmed V and J ends, which lost 6 bases and 1 base, there was a span of 7 bases. Full variable domain (remainder filled in from reference TRBV9 and TRBJ1-2): DSGVTQTPKHLITATGQRVTLRCSPRSGDLSVYWYQQSLDQGLQFLIQYYNGEERAKGNILERFSAQQFPDLHSELNLSSLELGDSALYFCASNRLNYGYTFGSGTRLTVV.

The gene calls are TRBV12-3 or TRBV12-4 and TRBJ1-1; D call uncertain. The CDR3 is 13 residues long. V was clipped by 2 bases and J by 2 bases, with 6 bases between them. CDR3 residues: CASSLFLNTEAFF. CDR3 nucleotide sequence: TGTGCCAGCAGTTTATTTCTAAACACTGAAGCTTTCTTT.

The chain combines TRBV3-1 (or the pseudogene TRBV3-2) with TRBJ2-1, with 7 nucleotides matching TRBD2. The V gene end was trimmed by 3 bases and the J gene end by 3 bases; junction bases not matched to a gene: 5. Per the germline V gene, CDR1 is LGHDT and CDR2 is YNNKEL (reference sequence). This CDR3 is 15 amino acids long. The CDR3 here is CASSQALASYNEQFF. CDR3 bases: TGTGCCAGCAGCCAGGCACTAGCGAGCTACAATGAGCAGTTCTTC.

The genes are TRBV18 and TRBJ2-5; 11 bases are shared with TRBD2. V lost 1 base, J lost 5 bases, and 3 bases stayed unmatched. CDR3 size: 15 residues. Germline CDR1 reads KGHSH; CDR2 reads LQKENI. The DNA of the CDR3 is TGTGCCAGCTCACCACTAGCGGGGGGGCCGGAGACCCAGTACTTC. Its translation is CASSPLAGGPETQYF.